The rows below give T cell receptor beta chains drawn from one sample of a study of blood T cell repertoires in COVID-19. Libraries were prepared by immunoSEQ multiplex PCR; TCRdb keeps only in-frame clonotypes and omits some of them. This sample has about 160,000 clones; 85% to 95% occur once, and the top ten carry about 5%. Specimen: peripheral blood. The receptors stem from a woman between 45 and 65 years old with acute or convalescent COVID-19. The CDR3 runs from the conserved cysteine through the conserved F or W. The D gene is left open where the match is weak. Only some rows state a clone size, as once, few, many or a class for expanded clones.

. | TRBJ2-7 | TRBV7-2 | . | TGTGCCAGCAGCTTAGTGGCGGTCGCGTCAAACGAGCAGTACTTC | CASSLVAVASNEQYF
. | TRBJ1-1 | TRBV27 | . | TGTGCCAGCAGTTCCTGGGACAAGAACACTGAAGCTTTCTTT | CASSSWDKNTEAFF
TRBD2 | TRBJ2-5 | TRBV11-2 | . | TGTGCCAGCAGCTTAGGGACTAGCGGGAGTCGAGAGACCCAGTACTTC | CASSLGTSGSRETQYF
TRBD1 | TRBJ1-1 | TRBV2 | . | TGTGCCAGCAGTGCCGGGACAGAGGCTGAAGCTTTCTTT | CASSAGTEAEAFF
. | TRBJ1-3 | TRBV2 | . | TGTGCCAGCAGTCCGATACTCTCTGGAAACACCATATATTTT | CASSPILSGNTIYF
. | TRBJ1-2 | TRBV7-2 | . | TGTGCCAGCAGCTTTCCGGGGAACTATGGCTACACCTTC | CASSFPGNYGYTF
. | TRBJ1-1 | TRBV11-2 | few | TGTGCCAGCAGCTTACGGAGGACTAACACTGAAGCTTTCTTT | CASSLRRTNTEAFF
. | TRBJ1-3 | TRBV2 | . | TGTGCCAGCACGGGGGGAAACACCATATATTTT | CASTGGNTIYF
. | TRBJ1-2 | TRBV10-3 | once | TGTGCCATCAGTGAGTCGACCCCGGGGTTGGGCTATGGCTACACCTTC | CAISESTPGLGYGYTF
. | TRBJ2-7 | TRBV7-2 | once | TGTGCCAGCAGCTTAGGGGTCACGAGGGCTTCCCCGGACTTC | CASSLGVTRASPDF
. | TRBJ2-1 | TRBV4-2 | . | TGTGCCAGCAGCCAAGAACAGGGAACCTACAATGAGCAGTTCTTC | CASSQEQGTYNEQFF
TRBD1 | TRBJ2-2 | TRBV10-3 | few | TGTGCCCTTCAGGGGGATCTGGCCGGGGAGCTGTTTTTT | CALQGDLAGELFF
. | TRBJ1-2 | TRBV12-3/TRBV12-4 | . | TGTGCCAGCAGTTCCGGGTGGGACTATGGCTACACCTTC | CASSSGWDYGYTF
TRBD1 | TRBJ2-7 | TRBV6-2/TRBV6-3 | . | TGTGCCAGCAGTACCCGGGACAGGGCCAATTCCTACGAGCAGTACTTC | CASSTRDRANSYEQYF
TRBD1 | TRBJ1-1 | TRBV6-4 | . | TGTGCCAGCAGGGGACAGGCTTTTATGGACACTGAAGCTTTCTTT | CASRGQAFMDTEAFF
. | TRBJ1-2 | TRBV19 | . | TGTGCCACTAACCCAAGCCCTAACTATGGCTACACCTTC | CATNPSPNYGYTF
TRBD1 | TRBJ2-2 | TRBV29-1 | . | TGCAGCGTCAGACAGGGAGCGAACACCGGGGAGCTGTTTTTT | CSVRQGANTGELFF
TRBD2 | TRBJ2-7 | TRBV28 | . | TGTGCCAGCAGTTCTAGCGGAGGAGCCTACGAGCAGTACTTC | CASSSSGGAYEQYF
TRBD1 | TRBJ1-1 | TRBV30 | . | TGTGCCTGGAGTTGGGGGGACAGGGTGATGAACACTGAAGCTTTCTTT | CAWSWGDRVMNTEAFF
. | TRBJ1-1 | TRBV11-2 | . | TGTGCCAGCAGCCTGAGTCGGAACACTGAAGCTTTCTTT | CASSLSRNTEAFF
TRBD1 | TRBJ1-4 | TRBV7-8 | . | TGTGCCAGCAGCTTAAACTTCCGGACAGGAGGGGCAACTAATGAAAAACTGTTTTTT | CASSLNFRTGGATNEKLFF
. | TRBJ1-2 | TRBV2 | once | TGTGCCAGCAGTGAAGGAATCGCTATGCGCTACACCTTC | CASSEGIAMRYTF
. | TRBJ2-7 | TRBV21-1 | . | TGTGCCAGCAGCACTTACTCCTACGAGCAGTACTTC | CASSTYSYEQYF
. | TRBJ2-3 | TRBV9 | . | TGTGCCAGCAGCGTTAGCGGACACAATACGCAGTATTTT | CASSVSGHNTQYF
. | TRBJ1-5 | TRBV7-8 | . | TGTGCCAGCAGCTTAAATCGGGAAGATGATCAGCCCCAGCATTTT | CASSLNREDDQPQHF
TRBD1 | TRBJ2-3 | TRBV3-1/TRBV3-2 | . | TGTGCCAGCAGCCACGTCCCCCTCAGGAGACAGGGTGTTCCAGATACGCAGTATTTT | CASSHVPLRRQGVPDTQYF
TRBD2 | TRBJ2-1 | TRBV4-1 | . | TGCGCCAGCAGCCAAGATGTGGCTAGCGGGGGGGATGAGCAGTTCTTC | CASSQDVASGGDEQFF
. | TRBJ2-5 | TRBV10-1 | . | TGCGCCAGCCCAAACCGAACACAGACCCAGTACTTC | CASPNRTQTQYF
TRBD1 | TRBJ1-6 | TRBV18 | once | TGTGCCAGCTCAGCGGGACAGATGGATAATTCACCCCTCCACTTT | CASSAGQMDNSPLHF
. | TRBJ2-7 | TRBV7-6 | . | TGTGCCAGCAGCTTAGCGCGAGGTAGCTACGAGCAGTACTTC | CASSLARGSYEQYF
. | TRBJ1-1 | TRBV7-9 | . | TGTGCCAGCAGCTTTACAGGGTCCCTCACTGAAGCTTTCTTT | CASSFTGSLTEAFF
TRBD2 | TRBJ2-2 | TRBV7-3 | . | TGTGCCAGCGGCGAGCGGGAGGGCCGTGACGGGGAGCTGTTTTTT | CASGEREGRDGELFF
. | TRBJ1-1 | TRBV6-5 | . | TGTGCCAGCAGTAGTGCAGGGAACACTGAAGCTTTCTTT | CASSSAGNTEAFF
. | TRBJ1-2 | TRBV4-1 | . | TGCGCCAGCAGCCAAGACTTCATCGAAACTTCATTTTCTTCGTATGGCTACACCTTC | CASSQDFIETSFSSYGYTF
TRBD1 | TRBJ1-1 | TRBV19 | . | TGTGCCAGTAGTCGGGACAGCCGTGAAGCTTTCTTT | CASSRDSREAFF
. | TRBJ1-5 | TRBV10-3 | . | TGTGCCATCAGTGGGGTGGGAGGCAATCAGCCCCAGCATTTT | CAISGVGGNQPQHF
TRBD2 | TRBJ2-7 | TRBV5-4 | once | TGTGCCAGCAGCTTGGCCTCCGGGACTAGCGGGAGTTTCTCCTACGAGCAGTACTTC | CASSLASGTSGSFSYEQYF
. | TRBJ2-3 | TRBV12-3/TRBV12-4 | . | TGTGCCAGCAGCCTTAGCGGAGGTCGGTTGTATTTT | CASSLSGGRLYF
TRBD2 | TRBJ2-5 | TRBV20-1 | . | TGCAGTGCTAGTGGTTCTAGCGGGAACTTCCAAGAGACCCAGTACTTC | CSASGSSGNFQETQYF
. | TRBJ1-3 | TRBV24-1 | . | TGTGCCACCAGTGATTTGGTCGTCCGCTCTGGAAACACCATATATTTT | CATSDLVVRSGNTIYF
. | TRBJ1-6 | TRBV2 | . | TGTGCCAGCAGTCTGGACAGAGTCCACTTT | CASSLDRVHF
. | TRBJ1-2 | TRBV21-1 | . | TGTGCCAGCAGCAAAAACACGGGACAGGTGAGTAACTATGGCTACACCTTC | CASSKNTGQVSNYGYTF
. | TRBJ1-1 | TRBV9 | . | TGTGCCAGCAGCACCCGGGGACAGAACACTGAAGCTTTCTTT | CASSTRGQNTEAFF
. | TRBJ2-2 | TRBV15 | few | TGTGCCACCAGCAGAGGCCAGGGTACCGGGGAGCTGTTTTTT | CATSRGQGTGELFF
. | TRBJ1-5 | TRBV27 | . | TGTGCCAGCAGTTTATCGGCGGGGTATCAGCCCCAGCATTTT | CASSLSAGYQPQHF
TRBD2 | TRBJ2-1 | TRBV14 | . | TGTGCCAGCAGCCACTGGAATAGCGGGAGGCCATCGTATGAGCAGTTCTTC | CASSHWNSGRPSYEQFF
TRBD1 | TRBJ1-3 | TRBV2 | . | TGTGCCAGCAGCGGGGACAGGGGGTCTGGAAACACCATATATTTT | CASSGDRGSGNTIYF
. | TRBJ1-4 | TRBV6-5 | . | TGTGCCAGCACCGAGGGCCATAATGAAAAACTGTTTTTT | CASTEGHNEKLFF
. | TRBJ1-1 | TRBV7-8 | . | TGTGCCAGCAGCGAGAAAGTCGACTTTCCGAACACTGAAGCTTTCTTT | CASSEKVDFPNTEAFF
TRBD2 | TRBJ2-1 | TRBV15 | . | TGTGCCACCAGCAACGGGGGGGCTTATTTGGTCAATGAGCAGTTCTTC | CATSNGGAYLVNEQFF
TRBD1 | TRBJ1-2 | TRBV7-3 | . | TGTGCCAGCAGAGCAGGGACAGAGTATGGCTACACCTTC | CASRAGTEYGYTF
TRBD1 | TRBJ1-5 | TRBV10-3 | . | TGTGCCATCAGTAACCCGGGACAGGGGAATCAGCCCCAGCATTTT | CAISNPGQGNQPQHF
. | TRBJ1-2 | TRBV2 | . | TGTGCCGGCTCTAGGGACACTAACTATGGCTACACCTTC | CAGSRDTNYGYTF
. | TRBJ2-7 | TRBV6-2/TRBV6-3 | . | TGTGCCAGCAGTCAAGACAGTACGTACGTGGAGCAGTACTTC | CASSQDSTYVEQYF
. | TRBJ2-7 | TRBV12-3/TRBV12-4 | . | TGTGCCAGCTCTATATTGGCGGGTTACGAGCAGTACTTC | CASSILAGYEQYF